This TCR beta chain was observed in a study of blood T cells in healthy people across ages. The study, taken as a whole, reports: Aged donors had fewer naive CD4+ cells and lower diversity than long-lived donors.

Combining a sample-barcoded 5' primer with a J-beta primer mix, a second PCR ran for roughly 6 to 11 cycles. All samples gave at least 2.5 million CDR3-containing paired-end reads. TCRdb called the 5' RACE reads again in MiXCR, with one record for every CDR3 protein. The data hold some 780,000 distinct CDR3 sequences, with about 56% observed a single time. Per germline, CDR1 MNHEY and CDR2 SMNVEV (reference sequence). This CDR3 has 13 residues. This clonotype was counted between two and nine times. What it binds is not known. Total RNA, at least 6 micrograms per sample, came from PBMCs. V is TRBV27 and J is TRBJ2-7; a weak D match, TRBD2 (5 bases). The J call could be wrong; TRBJ2-5 is a better fit for the DNA end. Sequences were obtained from blood. The clonotype comes from a man aged 35-49 years in good health. This chain's CDR3 is CASSPRAAGTQYF. The DNA for the CDR3 is TGTGCCAGCAGTCCCCGGGCCGCGGGGACCCAGTACTTC.